The rows below give T cell receptor beta chains drawn from one sample of a study of T cell responses to AZD1222 COVID-19 vaccine. TCRdb's copy holds only in-frame clones and misses some; the assay was immunoSEQ multiplex PCR. This table holds 85,000 to 100,000 clones, more than 80% found once. The sample was peripheral blood, taken on day 0 of AZD1222 vaccination. The receptors derive from an adult in good health. The conserved cysteine and the conserved F or W are not part of the CDR3 here. The order of the fields is V gene, CDR3 protein.

>TRBV7-9
ASSDRVNQPQH
>TRBV27
ASSRTSGRGVFNEQF
>TRBV30
AWSNGGNSPLH
>TRBV7-9
ASSHNAGDDNSPLH
>TRBV7-9
ASRQKGDTGELF
>TRBV28
ASSSAGDRYEQY
>TRBV2
ASSSSQANEKLF
>TRBV29-1
SVQDLNEKLF
>TRBV5-4
ASSYEPQGHYGYT
>TRBV5-6
ASSLAGNQPQH
>TRBV7-2
ASSFSGRKNTGELF
>TRBV5-1
ASSLEGQYYGYT
>TRBV30
AWSVITGGGETQY
>TRBV28
ASSLGDSVSPLH
>TRBV5-1
ASSLRRRPDNEQF